This TCR beta chain was captured by sequencing in a study of blood T cell repertoires in COVID-19 (dated by TCRdb to 2020 to 2022). Regarding the research as a whole: The collaborator samples originated in the United States, Italy and Spain and spanned the acute and convalescent phases of COVID-19. Samples came from the ongoing ImmuneRACE study (first 160 participants) plus 1,254 subjects from 6 global collaborators. The dataset comprised deeply sampled blood TCRbeta repertoires from subjects exposed to, actively infected with, or recovered from COVID-19. The repertoires were released in a freely available public database intended as a resource for research on the immune response to SARS-CoV-2. Where available, HLA class I and class II types were obtained from metadata supplied by the sample provider rather than from assay-based typing. A de-identified subject ID, COVID-19 status, age in years and sex were almost always included in the sample metadata. The prospective study material was composed of cDNA or gDNA derived from T cells, B-cell-depleted T cells, or PBMCs.

Notes on this clone: Its antigen remains unidentified. Within one base of it there is no much larger clone, and no base qualities were kept.

In the prospective study, participants were roughly 18 to 95 years old, resided in fewer than 25 geographic areas of the United States, and were enrolled through a virtual design. To assign participants to cohorts, the prospective study relied on clinical history that participants themselves reported in a screening survey and a study questionnaire. In the prospective study, mobile phlebotomists collected whole blood, serum and a nasopharyngeal or oropharyngeal swab from each participant. Over a roughly 2-month period, participants in the prospective study had the option of providing additional blood draws and questionnaires. Before DNA extraction, prospective study blood samples were shipped either frozen or at room temperature. Broad study findings and their caveats: Clinical and demographic metadata were provided uncurated, with the amount varying by source and participant.

TCRbeta CDR3 regions were amplified from genomic DNA by means of the immunoSEQ Assay, a bias-controlled multiplex PCR. Concerning the study's data processing: The number of nucleated cells in each sample was estimated by amplification of reference gene primers within the assay. To quantify the absolute abundance of each unique TCRbeta CDR3 rearrangement, sequence reads were collapsed and filtered. Productive Simpson clonality was computed per sample as the square root of Simpson's diversity index over productive rearrangements. TCRdb holds this immuneACCESS table with in-frame rearrangements only. Some clones are missing; in checked studies, unresolved V genes explain under half, and the rest has no known cause. D and trimming were read from the DNA, whereas the V and J calls and clone size are those reported in that table. For this sample there are 200,000 or so clones; about 86% appear just once. Of the sample, approximately 1.3% falls within the top ten clones.

Relative to germline, V is 6 bases shorter and J is 2 bases shorter, with 11 bases between their ends. The CDR3 covers 14 residues, taking in both the cysteine and the phenylalanine. Just CDR3 DNA is preserved here, 42 bases in frame from base 1. The germline V gene encodes CDR1 MNHEY and CDR2 SMNVEV (reference sequence). The chain couples TRBV27 to TRBJ2-4; D gene: possibly TRBD1, on 5 matching bases. This receptor was identified in a woman aged 40 to 50 with acute COVID-19. The sequenced material came from PBMCs or T cells enriched from blood (not recorded which). The CDR3 region: CASRYTGSKNIQYF. The nucleotide sequence reads as follows: TGTGCCAGCAGGTATACAGGTTCCAAAAACATTCAGTACTTC.